This T cell receptor (beta chain) was sequenced for a study of blood T cells in healthy people across ages. Regarding the study as a whole: Significant beta diversity loss was already apparent by age roughly 44, declining roughly linearly.

The V gene lost 0 bases and the J gene lost 5 bases, with 10 bases spanning the gap. The length of the CDR3 is 14 residues. The authors drew roughly 9.8 milliliters of peripheral blood from each donor. Isolation recovered at least 7 million PBMCs from every sample. On this clonotype itself: The antigen remains undetermined.

Alongside a J-beta primer mix, a sample-barcoded 5' primer served in a second PCR lasting about 7 to 11 cycles. The yield of each sample was at least 2.5 million CDR3-containing paired-end reads. MiXCR, run by TCRdb on the 5' RACE reads, gives a single entry per CDR3 protein. This sample yields roughly 1,100,000 distinct CDR3 sequences, of which almost 25% are seen a single time; less than 0.75% belongs to the top ten. The same sample was also used in a study of T cells of mothers and their children.

The V and J genes are TRBV23-1 and TRBJ2-5, with D uncertain. TRBV23-1 is recorded as an ORF, its role being uncertain. Sequenced input: blood. The sequence was collected from a girl aged 2 to 10 in good health. The CDR3 region has the DNA TGCGCCAGCAGTCAATCAAAGGGTGCCGAGACCCAGTACTTC. Amino acid sequence: CASSQSKGAETQYF.